The clone carrying this TCR beta chain was seen only once. Germline CDR1 reads SNHLY; CDR2 reads FYNNEI. The V and J ends lost 5 bases and 10 bases respectively, with 11 bases between them. CDR3 length: 12 residues. Researchers attached unique molecular identifiers to individual cDNA molecules. TCRdb used MiXCR to reprocess the 5' RACE reads, holding one entry per CDR3 protein. The top ten clones hold about 5% of a sample with some 50,000 distinct CDR3 sequences, 10% of them seen once. The data stem from a study of early T cells in non-severe SARS-CoV-2 infection. Source material: whole blood. The sequence was collected from an adult who was a healthcare worker with PCR-confirmed SARS-CoV-2 infection or an uninfected control (not recorded which). This chain joins TRBV2 and TRBJ2-2, with unresolved D. The CDR3 region has the DNA TGTGCCAGCAGTTTCTTTGCTCCGGAGCTGTTTTTT. Translated, it gives CASSFFAPELFF. The full variable domain, completed using reference TRBV2 and TRBJ2-2, is EPEVTQTPSHQVTQMGQEVILRCVPISNHLYFYWYRQILGQKVEFLVSFYNNEISEKSEIFDDQFSVERPDGSNFTLKIRSTKLEDSAMYFCASSFFAPELFFGEGSRLTVL.